The rows below give T cell receptor beta chains drawn from one sample of a study of neurological immune-mediated disorders. TCRdb recomputed calls from the 5' RACE reads with MiXCR, one row per CDR3 protein. The sample has tens of thousands of distinct CDR3 sequences; more than 9% are singletons. The sequencing input was CD4+ T cells from blood. All receptors derive from a woman in her twenties or thirties with HTLV-1-associated myelopathy (HAM/TSP). The CDR3 runs from the conserved cysteine through the conserved F or W. Fields, in order: J gene, V gene, clone size, D gene, CDR3 protein, CDR3 DNA. A D gene is named only where the DNA matches it firmly. The size field is filled for only some rows; it gives once, few, many or a size class.

J: TRBJ2-2
V: TRBV5-6
size: NA
D: NA
CDR3: CASSITGTNTGELFF
DNA: TGTGCCAGCAGCATCACGGGAACCAACACCGGGGAGCTGTTTTTT

J: TRBJ1-2
V: TRBV5-6
size: many
D: TRBD1
CDR3: CASSLAQGAYGYTF
DNA: TGTGCCAGCAGCTTGGCCCAGGGGGCCTATGGCTACACCTTC

J: TRBJ2-7
V: TRBV20-1
size: many
D: NA
CDR3: CSATTQSLYEQYF
DNA: TGCAGTGCTACCACACAGAGCCTATACGAGCAGTACTTC

J: TRBJ1-1
V: TRBV5-1
size: many
D: NA
CDR3: CASSPGSYTEAFF
DNA: TGCGCCAGCAGCCCCGGTAGCTACACTGAAGCTTTCTTT

J: TRBJ1-1
V: TRBV20-1
size: many
D: NA
CDR3: CSASPPPPNTEAFF
DNA: TGCAGTGCTAGTCCTCCCCCCCCGAACACTGAAGCTTTCTTT

J: TRBJ2-3
V: TRBV5-5
size: many
D: TRBD1
CDR3: CASSLRTGSDTQYF
DNA: TGTGCCAGCAGCCTAAGGACAGGGTCAGATACGCAGTATTTT

J: TRBJ1-5
V: TRBV20-1
size: many
D: NA
CDR3: CSARVRDTHQPQHF
DNA: TGCAGTGCTAGAGTTCGGGACACCCATCAGCCCCAGCATTTT

J: TRBJ2-4
V: TRBV7-2
size: many
D: TRBD2
CDR3: CASSSLGGLAKNIQYF
DNA: TGTGCCAGCAGCTCGTTGGGGGGGTTGGCCAAAAACATTCAGTACTTC

J: TRBJ2-3
V: TRBV10-2
size: many
D: TRBD2
CDR3: CASSDRLAGGLWGTDTQYF
DNA: TGCGCCAGCAGTGATAGACTAGCGGGGGGGCTATGGGGCACAGATACGCAGTATTTT

J: TRBJ2-1
V: TRBV3-1
size: many
D: NA
CDR3: CASSHGQYNEQFF
DNA: TGTGCCAGCAGCCATGGACAGTACAATGAGCAGTTCTTC

J: TRBJ1-4
V: TRBV5-1
size: medium-sized
D: NA
CDR3: CASSLGQVNNEKLFF
DNA: TGCGCCAGCAGCTTGGGACAGGTCAATAATGAAAAACTGTTTTTT

J: TRBJ2-2
V: TRBV29-1
size: many
D: NA
CDR3: CSVSRNTGELFF
DNA: TGCAGCGTTTCCCGCAACACCGGGGAGCTGTTTTTT

J: TRBJ1-1
V: TRBV5-1
size: many
D: TRBD1
CDR3: CASGGQGGNTEAFF
DNA: TGCGCCAGCGGAGGACAGGGTGGGAACACTGAAGCTTTCTTT

J: TRBJ1-1
V: TRBV12-3/TRBV12-4
size: many
D: TRBD1
CDR3: CASSSRQGNTEAFF
DNA: TGTGCCAGCAGTTCTCGACAGGGCAACACTGAAGCTTTCTTT

J: TRBJ1-5
V: TRBV7-8
size: few
D: NA
CDR3: CASSGSVAYNQPQHF
DNA: TGTGCCAGCAGTGGTTCAGTAGCTTACAATCAGCCCCAGCATTTT

J: TRBJ1-5
V: TRBV20-1
size: many
D: TRBD1
CDR3: CSATEGAWGQPQHF
DNA: TGCAGTGCTACTGAGGGGGCTTGGGGGCAGCCCCAGCATTTT

J: TRBJ2-1
V: TRBV2
size: many
D: NA
CDR3: CASRQRVPTLGNEQFF
DNA: TGTGCCAGCAGGCAGCGTGTACCAACCCTTGGCAATGAGCAGTTCTTC

J: TRBJ2-3
V: TRBV20-1
size: many
D: TRBD2
CDR3: CSARRGAHTDTQYF
DNA: TGCAGTGCTAGGCGGGGGGCCCACACAGATACGCAGTATTTT

J: TRBJ1-2
V: TRBV5-1
size: many
D: TRBD1
CDR3: CASSWGTGATTYGYTF
DNA: TGCGCCAGCAGCTGGGGGACAGGCGCTACGACATATGGCTACACCTTC

J: TRBJ2-7
V: TRBV5-1
size: many
D: TRBD1
CDR3: CASRGQGVIDEQYF
DNA: TGCGCCAGCAGGGGACAGGGTGTCATCGACGAGCAGTACTTC

J: TRBJ2-7
V: TRBV1
size: many
D: NA
CDR3: CTSSLPAYEQYF
DNA: TGCACCAGCAGCCTCCCCGCCTACGAGCAGTACTTC

J: TRBJ2-2
V: TRBV20-1
size: many
D: NA
CDR3: CSARDWAGSTGELFF
DNA: TGCAGTGCTAGAGATTGGGCGGGGAGCACCGGGGAGCTGTTTTTT

J: TRBJ2-3
V: TRBV24-1
size: many
D: TRBD2
CDR3: CATSDPGTSGATDTQYF
DNA: TGTGCCACCAGTGATCCCGGGACTAGTGGCGCCACAGATACGCAGTATTTT

J: TRBJ1-2
V: TRBV28
size: many
D: NA
CDR3: CASSLGQYGYTF
DNA: TGTGCCAGCAGTTTAGGGCAGTATGGCTACACCTTC

J: TRBJ1-2
V: TRBV28
size: many
D: TRBD1
CDR3: CASRLTGTGGGYTF
DNA: TGTGCCAGCAGGCTGACCGGGACAGGGGGTGGCTACACCTTC

J: TRBJ1-2
V: TRBV29-1
size: medium-sized
D: NA
CDR3: CSVVEGGRFYGYTF
DNA: TGCAGCGTTGTTGAAGGGGGGCGCTTCTATGGCTACACCTTC

J: TRBJ2-7
V: TRBV5-1
size: many
D: NA
CDR3: CASSLGGDEQYF
DNA: TGCGCCAGCAGCTTGGGAGGGGACGAGCAGTACTTC

J: TRBJ2-2
V: TRBV5-1
size: few
D: NA
CDR3: CASSSVQGIGELFF
DNA: TGCGCCAGCAGCTCGGTTCAGGGGATCGGGGAGCTGTTTTTT

J: TRBJ1-2
V: TRBV5-1
size: NA
D: NA
CDR3: CASRVEGGPVGGYTF
DNA: TGCGCCAGCAGAGTCGAGGGGGGGCCTGTCGGTGGCTACACCTTC

J: TRBJ2-1
V: TRBV5-1
size: many
D: NA
CDR3: CASSLRESYNEQFF
DNA: TGCGCCAGCAGCTTACGTGAGTCCTACAATGAGCAGTTCTTC

J: TRBJ2-7
V: TRBV20-1
size: many
D: TRBD1
CDR3: CSASHRGRLVEQYF
DNA: TGCAGTGCTAGCCACAGGGGGCGCTTAGTCGAGCAGTACTTC

J: TRBJ1-3
V: TRBV20-1
size: many
D: NA
CDR3: CSARGPPVAGNTIYF
DNA: TGCAGTGCTAGAGGGCCCCCGGTGGCTGGAAACACCATATATTTT

J: TRBJ1-2
V: TRBV7-3
size: many
D: NA
CDR3: CASSLGGGYGGYTF
DNA: TGTGCCAGCAGCTTAGGGGGGGGTTATGGCGGCTACACCTTC

J: TRBJ2-3
V: TRBV5-1
size: many
D: NA
CDR3: CASSLSKATDTQYF
DNA: TGCGCCAGCAGCTTGTCAAAGGCAACAGATACGCAGTATTTT